These 10 T cell receptor beta chains originate from one sample sequenced in a study of blood T cell repertoires in COVID-19. Measured with immunoSEQ multiplex PCR; TCRdb has only the in-frame clones, and not every one. Among about 400,000 clones listed, approximately 85% were seen once. The specimen sequenced was PBMCs or T cells enriched from blood (not recorded which). The receptors were sampled from a woman aged 40 to 50 with acute COVID-19.

The chain employs TRBV5-4 and TRBJ2-7; TRBD1 is a possible D gene (6 bases). Germline assignment: CDR1 SGHNT and CDR2 YYREEE (reference sequence). Trimming took 3 bases from V and 0 from J, leaving 10 bases between them. The CDR3 is 14 amino acids. CDR3 sequence reads: CASSSGGRSYEQYF. The CDR3 DNA reads TGTGCCAGCAGCTCTGGGGGCCGCTCCTACGAGCAGTACTTC.

The chain joins TRBV19 to TRBJ1-1; possibly TRBD1 for D (6 bases). The CDR3 loop spans 16 amino acids. V was cut by 6 bases and J by 2 bases, with 19 bases left in between. Germline V gene sequence: CDR1 LNHDA, CDR2 SQIVND (reference sequence). This chain's CDR3 is CASSPYRVPENTEAFF. The CDR3, as DNA: TGTGCCAGTAGCCCCTACAGGGTGCCAGAAAACACTGAAGCTTTCTTT.

The genes are TRBV3-1 (or the pseudogene TRBV3-2) and TRBJ1-2, with TRBD1 as a possible D gene (6 bases). Germline values: CDR1 LGHDT, CDR2 YNNKEL (reference sequence). The germline V and J ends were trimmed by 3 bases and 4 bases, with 15 bases remaining between them. The CDR3 loop spans 15 amino acids. Here the CDR3 DNA reads TGTGCCAGCAGCCAGACGGTACAGGGCCTCTATGGCTACACCTTC. It translates to CASSQTVQGLYGYTF.

This chain joins TRBV4-1 and TRBJ2-1; D may be TRBD1 (6 bases). Germline V gene lookup returns CDR1 MGHRA and CDR2 YSYEKL. V lost 4 bases, J lost 7 bases, and 8 bases lay in between. The CDR3 spans 12 residues. The CDR3 DNA reads as TGCGCCAGCAGCCCTCAGGGGAATGAGCAGTTCTTC. Protein product: CASSPQGNEQFF.

V is TRBV27 and J is TRBJ1-6; perhaps TRBD1 as D (5 bases). The CDR3 loop spans 12 amino acids. The V gene's germline CDR1 is MNHEY and CDR2 SMNVEV (reference sequence). V dropped 8 bases and J dropped 10 bases, with 12 bases sitting between them. The CDR3 DNA is TGTGCCAGCCCACGGGGGAAGTCACCCCTCCACTTT. The encoded protein is CASPRGKSPLHF.

The J gene is TRBJ1-1, the V gene TRBV18, with D possibly matching TRBD1 (5 bases). Germline CDR1 is KGHSH and CDR2 is LQKENI. The CDR3 has 16 residues. V lost 2 bases to trimming and J lost 1 base, with 14 bases between them. CDR3 in DNA: TGTGCCAGCTCACCATTTTGGGTCGGGGGGAACACTGAAGCTTTCTTT. It yields the protein CASSPFWVGGNTEAFF.

The V and J genes are TRBV5-1 and TRBJ2-7; weak D call: TRBD2 (6 bases). Trimming shortened V by 3 bases and J by 3 bases, and 19 bases separated the two germline ends. Germline CDR1 SGHRS, CDR2 YFSETQ. The CDR3 has 16 residues. DNA for the CDR3: TGCGCCAGCAGCTCAGGGACTTTCCGAGCCATCTACGAGCAGTACTTC. Its translation: CASSSGTFRAIYEQYF. The full variable domain, its missing parts supplied by reference TRBV5-1 and TRBJ2-7, is KAGVTQTPRYLIKTRGQQVTLSCSPISGHRSVSWYQQTPGQGLQFLFEYFSETQRNKGNFPGRFSGRQFSNSRSEMNVSTLELGDSALYLCASSSGTFRAIYEQYFGPGTRLTVT.

The rearrangement links TRBV5-5 to TRBJ2-7; TRBD1 matches at 12 bases. This CDR3 is built from 15 residues. CDR1 is SGHKS and CDR2 is YYEKEE in the germline V gene (reference sequence). V lost 4 bases and J lost 2; bases outside the gene matches: 4. CDR3 sequence: CASSRGQGATYEQYF. For the CDR3, the DNA is TGTGCCAGCAGCCGGGGACAGGGGGCAACCTACGAGCAGTACTTC.

The chain is built from TRBV29-1 and TRBJ1-1; D may be TRBD1 (6 bases). The length of the CDR3 is 15 residues. CDR1 and CDR2 (germline): SQVTM, ANQGSEA. V lost 5 bases and J lost 2, with 18 bases in between. The CDR3 region has the DNA TGCAGCGTTCGCAGGACAGATAAACTTAACACTGAAGCTTTCTTT. Its translation: CSVRRTDKLNTEAFF.

The sample holds one count of this clone. The gene calls are TRBV5-6 and TRBJ1-2; 8 bases fit TRBD1. The CDR3 consists of 14 residues. V shed 5 bases, J shed 6 bases, and the junction held 9 bases outside the gene matches. Germline CDR1 is SGHDT and CDR2 is YYEEEE. In DNA, the CDR3 is TGTGCCAGCAGTCGACGACAGGGGAGCCATGGCTACACCTTC. This translates into CASSRRQGSHGYTF. Drawing the rest from reference TRBV5-6 and TRBJ1-2, the complete variable domain is DAGVTQSPTHLIKTRGQQVTLRCSPKSGHDTVSWYQQALGQGPQFIFQYYEEEERQRGNFPDRFSGHQFPNYSSELNVNALLLGDSALYLCASSRRQGSHGYTFGSGTRLTVV.